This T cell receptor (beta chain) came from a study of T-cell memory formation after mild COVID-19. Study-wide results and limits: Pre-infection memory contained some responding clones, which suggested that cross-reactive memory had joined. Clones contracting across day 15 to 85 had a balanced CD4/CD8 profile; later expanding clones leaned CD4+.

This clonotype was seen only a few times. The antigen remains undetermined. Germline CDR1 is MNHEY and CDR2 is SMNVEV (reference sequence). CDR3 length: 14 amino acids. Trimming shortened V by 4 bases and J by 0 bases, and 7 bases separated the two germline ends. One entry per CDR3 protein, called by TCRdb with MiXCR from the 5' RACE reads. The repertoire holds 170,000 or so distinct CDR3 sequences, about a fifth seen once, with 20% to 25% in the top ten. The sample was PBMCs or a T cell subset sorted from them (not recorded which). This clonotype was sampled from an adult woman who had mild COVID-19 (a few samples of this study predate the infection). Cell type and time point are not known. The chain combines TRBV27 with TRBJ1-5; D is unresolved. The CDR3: CASSSYYSNQPQHF. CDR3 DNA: TGTGCCAGCAGTTCCTACTATAGCAATCAGCCCCAGCATTTT.